These 21 T cell receptor beta chains came from one sample sequenced in a study of blood T cell repertoires in COVID-19. Sequencing used immunoSEQ multiplex PCR; TCRdb keeps in-frame clones, though not all of them. Among a few hundred thousand clones listed, 70% to 90% were seen once. Sequences were obtained from PBMCs or T cells enriched from blood (not recorded which). These receptors came from a man aged 25-45 years who had recovered from COVID-19.

The chain carries TRBV20-1 and TRBJ1-4; D gene ambiguous. CDR3 length: 13 amino acids. The germline CDR1 and CDR2 sequences are DFQATT and SNEGSKA (reference sequence). V was pared by 3 bases and J by 8 bases, with 13 bases between. The CDR3 spells CSASLALAEKLFF. The CDR3 nucleotides are TGCAGTGCTAGTTTAGCCTTGGCCGAAAAACTGTTTTTT.

This clone was counted a single time. CDR3 sequence reads: CASSPAVSNQPQHF. The CDR3 nucleotides read TGTGCCAGCAGTCCTGCAGTGAGCAATCAGCCCCAGCATTTT. V gene TRBV27 combines with J gene TRBJ1-5, with D unclear. Trimming removed 5 bases at V and 1 base at J, with 9 bases between. The CDR3 is made up of 14 amino acids. The germline V gene has CDR1 MNHEY and CDR2 SMNVEV (reference sequence).

J is TRBJ1-2 and V is TRBV11-2; no firm D call. V lost 0 bases to trimming and J lost 1 base, with 12 bases between them. CDR1 SGHAT and CDR2 FQNNGV come from the germline V gene. The length of the CDR3 is 16 residues. CDR3 loop: CASSLDSAALNYGYTF. In DNA, the CDR3 is TGTGCCAGCAGCTTAGACTCCGCGGCCCTTAACTATGGCTACACCTTC.

The chain links TRBV5-1 to TRBJ2-3; D possibly corresponds to TRBD1 (5 bases). There are 16 residues in the CDR3. V lost 3 bases and J 2 bases, leaving 16 bases between the germline ends. The V gene's germline CDR1 is SGHRS and CDR2 YFSETQ. The CDR3 protein is CASSSDNRLYTDTQYF. The CDR3 coding sequence is TGCGCCAGCAGCTCCGATAACAGGTTATACACAGATACGCAGTATTTT.

This chain uses TRBV9 with TRBJ1-2; D unclear. Trimming took 3 bases from V and 4 from J, leaving 13 bases between them. The CDR3 runs 14 residues. Germline lookup yields CDR1 SGDLS and CDR2 YYNGEE. The CDR3 sequence: CASSGGWTVYGYTF. The CDR3 region has the DNA TGTGCCAGCAGCGGAGGGTGGACGGTCTATGGCTACACCTTC.

The chain recombines TRBV7-2 with TRBJ2-7, with D unclear. The CDR3 loop spans 13 amino acids. With 5 bases removed from V and 1 base from J, the gap between germline ends came to 9 bases. The germline V gene has CDR1 SGHTA and CDR2 FQGNSA. The CDR3 loop is CASSVSISYEQYF. The CDR3, as DNA: TGTGCCAGCAGCGTTAGTATTTCCTACGAGCAGTACTTC. Variable domain in full (rest from reference TRBV7-2 and TRBJ2-7): GAGVSQSPSNKVTEKGKDVELRCDPISGHTALYWYRQSLGQGLEFLIYFQGNSAPDKSGLPSDRFSAERTGGSVSTLTIQRTQQEDSAVYLCASSVSISYEQYFGPGTRLTVT.

The rearrangement joins TRBV10-3 to TRBJ2-1, with TRBD1 matching 7 bases. V was pared by 11 bases and J by 6 bases, with 7 bases of the junction left unmatched. CDR1 ENHRY and CDR2 SYGVKD come from the germline V gene. CDR3 size: 12 residues. The CDR3 DNA sequence: TGTGCCCCCCCAGACAGGGTCAATGAGCAGTTCTTC. Residues: CAPPDRVNEQFF.

V is TRBV9 and J is TRBJ2-5; D is perhaps TRBD2 (5 bases). CDR1 is SGDLS, CDR2 YYNGEE, per germline. The CDR3 is 14 amino acids. V was pared by 0 bases and J by 4 bases, with 10 bases between. The CDR3 DNA sequence: TGTGCCAGCAGCGTAGTCGGGGATGGAGAGACCCAGTACTTC. It specifies CASSVVGDGETQYF.

The chain joins TRBV9 to TRBJ2-1; TRBD1 might be the D (6 bases). Germline CDR1 SGDLS, CDR2 YYNGEE. This CDR3 has 13 amino acids. With 3 bases removed from V and 9 bases from J, the gap between germline ends came to 13 bases. CDR3 sequence reads: CASSGGQAGEQFF. CDR3 sequence (DNA): TGTGCCAGCAGCGGGGGACAAGCCGGTGAGCAGTTCTTC.

The gene calls are TRBV5-6 and TRBJ1-4; 8 nucleotides align to TRBD1. Germline V gives CDR1 SGHDT, CDR2 YYEEEE. CDR3 length: 14 amino acids. V shed 0 bases, J shed 7 bases, and the junction held 2 bases outside the gene matches. The CDR3 nucleotides are TGTGCCAGCAGCTTGGGACAGGGGCGTGAAAAACTGTTTTTT. Its translation is CASSLGQGREKLFF.

The chain links TRBV24-1 to TRBJ1-1, with D uncertain. The V end lost 1 base, the J end lost 3 bases, and 5 bases lay between the germline ends. The CDR3 is 13 residues long. Germline-derived CDR1 and CDR2 are KGHDR and SFDVKD. The chain's CDR3 is CATSDFSYTEAFF. The CDR3 DNA reads as TGTGCCACCAGTGATTTCAGTTACACTGAAGCTTTCTTT.

This rearrangement joins TRBV30 to TRBJ1-2; 9 bases agree with TRBD1. CDR1 and CDR2 from the germline V gene are GTSNPN and SVGIG (reference sequence). V lost 4 bases and J lost 7; bases outside the gene matches: 7. The CDR3 length is 13 residues. The CDR3 bases are TGTGCCTGGACAAGAACAGGGGGCGGTGGCTACACCTTC. It encodes CAWTRTGGGGYTF.

This clone has at least ten counts. The V and J genes are TRBV4-2 and TRBJ2-5, with 8 bases identical to TRBD2. Germline CDR1 LGHNA, CDR2 YNFKEQ. This CDR3 spans 15 amino acids. V shed 0 bases and J 4 bases; nucleotides not matched to a gene: 4. This chain's CDR3 is CASSQDRGGPETQYF. CDR3 bases: TGTGCCAGCAGCCAAGATCGGGGGGGGCCAGAGACCCAGTACTTC.

V is TRBV27 and J is TRBJ1-2; D ambiguous. This CDR3 is 15 amino acids long. V was pared by 2 bases and J by 0 bases, with 10 bases between. Per germline, CDR1 MNHEY and CDR2 SMNVEV (reference sequence). The CDR3 spells CASSLSSVPNYGYTF. DNA for the CDR3: TGTGCCAGCAGTTTAAGTTCGGTTCCTAACTATGGCTACACCTTC.

The gene calls are TRBV7-2 and TRBJ2-7, with 8 bases matching TRBD1. The V and J ends lost 1 base and 4 bases, in that order; junction bases with no gene match: 9. The CDR3 extends over 16 amino acids. Germline CDR1 SGHTA, CDR2 FQGNSA. CDR3 sequence: CASSLGGAGGAYEQYF. The CDR3 DNA reads as TGTGCCAGCAGCTTAGGAGGGGCAGGGGGCGCATACGAGCAGTACTTC.

The sample holds one count of this clone. The CDR3 spells CASSPTSTEAFF. The CDR3 region has the DNA TGTGCCAGCTCACCGACAAGCACTGAAGCTTTCTTT. V usage is TRBV18 and J usage is TRBJ1-1; D call uncertain. Per the germline V gene, CDR1 is KGHSH and CDR2 is LQKENI. This CDR3 region has 12 residues. V lost 3 bases and J 4 bases, leaving 6 bases between the germline ends.

The rearrangement joins TRBV5-1 to TRBJ2-1; 10 nucleotides match TRBD2. The ends lost 2 bases at V and 8 bases at J; junction bases unmatched: 4. The CDR3 is 14 amino acids. CDR1 is SGHRS, CDR2 YFSETQ, per germline. The CDR3 loop is CASSFPSGGYEQFF. In nucleotides, the CDR3 is TGCGCCAGCAGCTTCCCTAGCGGGGGCTATGAGCAGTTCTTC.

CDR3 protein: CASTSVPSSGNTIYF. The CDR3 DNA reads as TGCGCCAGCACCTCTGTGCCCAGCTCTGGAAACACCATATATTTT. The chain uses TRBV5-1 and TRBJ1-3; D gene ambiguous. In germline, CDR1 is SGHRS, CDR2 YFSETQ. V lost 6 bases, J lost 0 bases, and 13 bases lay in between. The CDR3 totals 15 residues.

The rearrangement links TRBV19 to TRBJ2-3, with 11 bases matching TRBD1. This CDR3 is built from 15 residues. The germline gives CDR1 LNHDA, CDR2 SQIVND (reference sequence). V lost 4 bases to trimming and J lost 7 bases; unmatched junction nucleotides: 7. The DNA of the CDR3 is TGTGCCAGTAGTACCGGACAGGGGGCTACAAATACGCAGTATTTT. As protein: CASSTGQGATNTQYF.

The CDR3 region is CASSYTHSSVSYEQYF. The DNA of the CDR3 is TGTGCCAGCAGTTACACCCACAGTAGCGTCTCCTACGAGCAGTACTTC. This sequence joins TRBV6-2 or TRBV6-3 and TRBJ2-7, with D maybe TRBD2 (5 bases). V shed 2 bases and J shed 0 bases, with 14 bases lying between them. The germline CDR1 and CDR2 sequences are MNHEY and SVGEGT. There are 16 residues in the CDR3.

This clone was seen just once. The chain employs TRBV11-2 and TRBJ1-1; D gene unclear. Looked up from germline, CDR1 is SGHAT and CDR2 is FQNNGV. This CDR3 is built from 14 residues. Trimming cost V 5 bases and J 6 bases, with 16 bases left between them. The CDR3 is CASSGATRAAEAFF. CDR3 sequence (DNA): TGTGCCAGCAGCGGAGCAACTCGTGCGGCTGAAGCTTTCTTT.